A selection of T cell receptor beta chains follows, all from one sample in a study of CD8 T cells in ankylosing spondylitis. One entry per CDR3 protein, called by TCRdb with MiXCR from the 5' RACE reads. The table includes about 500,000 distinct CDR3 sequences, roughly 5.2% detected once. Sample: blood, either unsorted or a sorted T cell fraction (not recorded which). The receptors come from a male donor with ankylosing spondylitis. Both conserved end residues are part of each CDR3. Each record gives: J gene, V gene, D gene, CDR3 length, clone size, CDR3 DNA, CDR3 protein. D genes are given only for firm matches. Clone size is given for some rows only: seen once, a few or many times, or a class if the clone is expanded.

>TRBJ1-5|TRBV24-1|NA|16|many
TGTGCCACCAGTGCCCCGGGACAAGATAGCAATCAGCCCCAGCATTTT
CATSAPGQDSNQPQHF
>TRBJ2-7|TRBV20-1|NA|13|many
TGCAGTGCGAATAGCGACCCGACCTACGAGCAGTACTTC
CSANSDPTYEQYF
>TRBJ2-1|TRBV6-1|NA|14|NA
TGTGCCAGCAGAATGCAAAACTCCTACAATGAGCAGTTCTTC
CASRMQNSYNEQFF
>TRBJ1-3|TRBV20-1|NA|13|many
TGCAGTGCCATTCAAATGACCCAAAACACCATATATTTT
CSAIQMTQNTIYF
>TRBJ1-2|TRBV28|TRBD1|13|many
TGTGCCAGCAGCCCTGCAGGGGGATATGGCTACACCTTC
CASSPAGGYGYTF
>TRBJ2-5|TRBV15|NA|15|few
TGTGCCACCAGCAGTCCCCTCGGGGTACGGGAGACCCAGTACTTC
CATSSPLGVRETQYF
>TRBJ2-3|TRBV9|NA|20|few
TGTGCCAGCAGCGTAGACCCGTCGGGAGCACCTTTGGGGGGCACAGATACGCAGTATTTT
CASSVDPSGAPLGGTDTQYF
>TRBJ2-1|TRBV5-1|NA|14|few
TGCGCCAGCAGCTTGGAGGGGTTCAACAATGAGCAGTTCTTC
CASSLEGFNNEQFF
>TRBJ2-7|TRBV5-1|NA|15|many
TGCGCCAGCAGCTCGACCGGGACGCCCACGGTCGAGCAGTACTTC
CASSSTGTPTVEQYF
>TRBJ2-3|TRBV28|NA|13|many
TGTGCCAGCAGTTTAAGAGCCACAGATACGCAGTATTTT
CASSLRATDTQYF
>TRBJ2-7|TRBV7-9|TRBD2|15|few
TGTGCCAGCAGCTTAGAAAGCGGGGGGGCCTACGAGCAGTACTTC
CASSLESGGAYEQYF
>TRBJ1-2|TRBV5-1|NA|15|many
TGCGCCAGCAGCTTACGGGAGGGCGGTAACTATGGCTACACCTTC
CASSLREGGNYGYTF
>TRBJ2-5|TRBV5-1|TRBD1|15|NA
TGCGCCAGCAGCACCACCGGGACAGGGGAAGAGACCCAGTACTTC
CASSTTGTGEETQYF
>TRBJ1-5|TRBV5-1|NA|14|many
TGCGCCAGCAGCTTGGGGGACGGCAATCAGCCCCAGCATTTT
CASSLGDGNQPQHF
>TRBJ1-6|TRBV12-3/TRBV12-4|NA|14|many
TGTGCCAGCAGTGGTAGGAACTATAATTCACCCCTCCACTTT
CASSGRNYNSPLHF
>TRBJ2-3|TRBV5-5|NA|13|few
TGTGCCAGCGGCCCCGTTCCATCGGATACGCAGTATTTT
CASGPVPSDTQYF
>TRBJ1-2|TRBV5-1|NA|14|many
TGCGCCAGCAGCCGTGAGGGTACGGACTATGGCTACACCTTC
CASSREGTDYGYTF
>TRBJ1-2|TRBV27|TRBD1|12|many
TGTGCCAGCAGGGGACAGGACTATGGCTACACCTTC
CASRGQDYGYTF
>TRBJ1-2|TRBV7-9|NA|14|many
TGTGCCAGCAGGAGTAGTCCTGTCTCCTATGGCTACACCTTC
CASRSSPVSYGYTF
>TRBJ2-7|TRBV28|NA|17|many
TGTGCCAGCAGTTTATGGCCCACCCGGGGACCGACCTACGAGCAGTACTTC
CASSLWPTRGPTYEQYF
>TRBJ1-2|TRBV7-9|NA|16|many
TGTGCCAGCAGCTTAGGACGGCCAATAGACGCCTATGGCTACACCTTC
CASSLGRPIDAYGYTF
>TRBJ2-1|TRBV11-2|TRBD2|20|NA
TGTGCCAGCAGCTTCCGTCCGGGACTAGCGGGAGCACGTCGCTACAATGAGCAGTTCTTC
CASSFRPGLAGARRYNEQFF
>TRBJ1-1|TRBV2|NA|12|NA
TGTGCCAGCAGTGAAGAGGGCACTGAAGCTTTCTTT
CASSEEGTEAFF
>TRBJ1-2|TRBV10-2|NA|15|many
TGCGCCAGCAGTGAGCCTGATGCGGGTGTCTATGGCTACACCTTC
CASSEPDAGVYGYTF
>TRBJ2-7|TRBV6-2/TRBV6-3|NA|12|NA
TGTGCCAGCCGTTACCAACCTTACGAGCAGTACTTC
CASRYQPYEQYF
>TRBJ2-5|TRBV24-1|NA|15|many
TGTGCCACCAGTGACCCGCGACGGGACCAAGAGACCCAGTACTTC
CATSDPRRDQETQYF
>TRBJ2-1|TRBV19|TRBD2|17|NA
TGTGCCAGTAGTATAGATCCCGGCGGGGGGTCCTACAATGAGCAGTTCTTC
CASSIDPGGGSYNEQFF
>TRBJ2-3|TRBV13|NA|15|many
TGTGCCAGCAGCTTGACCGGGGCCAACACAGATACGCAGTATTTT
CASSLTGANTDTQYF
>TRBJ1-5|TRBV5-1|NA|14|many
TGCGCCAGCAGCCCTGAAAAGCCCAATCAGCCCCAGCATTTT
CASSPEKPNQPQHF
>TRBJ1-4|TRBV7-9|NA|15|many
TGTGCCAGCAGCTTTGGTTGGCAGACTAATGAAAAACTGTTTTTT
CASSFGWQTNEKLFF
>TRBJ2-3|TRBV20-1|NA|12|many
TGCAGTGCTCGACTAGTGACAGATACGCAGTATTTT
CSARLVTDTQYF
>TRBJ2-1|TRBV20-1|NA|11|many
TGCAGTGCTAGAGACAAGGGGTCCCGGTTCTTC
CSARDKGSRFF
>TRBJ2-7|TRBV9|NA|15|NA
TGTGCCAGCAGCCCGACTGGGGGCAGCTCCTACGAGCAGTACTTC
CASSPTGGSSYEQYF
>TRBJ1-1|TRBV7-3|NA|14|NA
TGTGCCAGCAGCTTAACTCACTTGAACACTGAAGCTTTCTTT
CASSLTHLNTEAFF
>TRBJ2-1|TRBV5-1|TRBD2|15|many
TGCGCCAGCACCTCTAGCGGGAGCTCCTACAATGAGCAGTTCTTC
CASTSSGSSYNEQFF
>TRBJ1-1|TRBV6-2/TRBV6-3|NA|14|many
TGTGCCAGCACTAAGGCGGGGTGGCACACTGAAGCTTTCTTT
CASTKAGWHTEAFF
>TRBJ2-2|TRBV7-9|TRBD1|14|many
TGTGCCAGCAGCTTGGACAGGGTGGCCGGGGAGCTGTTTTTT
CASSLDRVAGELFF
>TRBJ2-1|TRBV6-6|NA|12|many
TGTGCCAGCATTTCCCCCCTCCATGAGCAGTTCTTC
CASISPLHEQFF
>TRBJ1-5|TRBV6-1|TRBD1|15|NA
TGTGCCAGCAGACCAGGGACAGTCTCTTATCAGCCCCAGCATTTT
CASRPGTVSYQPQHF
>TRBJ1-2|TRBV20-1|NA|11|few
TGCAGTGCTGCCCGGGGTGGTGGCTACACCTTC
CSAARGGGYTF
>TRBJ2-5|TRBV10-3|NA|13|many
TGTGCCATCAGTGGTGGCAGAGAAGAGACCCAGTACTTC
CAISGGREETQYF
>TRBJ1-5|TRBV7-9|NA|13|many
TGTGCCAGCAGCTTCCAGCAAAATCAGCCCCAGCATTTT
CASSFQQNQPQHF
>TRBJ2-6|TRBV27|NA|13|many
TGTGCCAGCAGTCCAGACGGGGCCAACGTCCTGACTTTC
CASSPDGANVLTF
>TRBJ2-2|TRBV12-3/TRBV12-4|TRBD1|15|many
TGTGCCAGCAGACCGGGACAGGCTATTACCGGGGAGCTGTTTTTT
CASRPGQAITGELFF
>TRBJ1-2|TRBV7-9|TRBD1|16|many
TGTGCCAGCAGCTCCCTTTTGGGTGGGACAGATCATGGCTACACCTTC
CASSSLLGGTDHGYTF
>TRBJ2-7|TRBV5-1|TRBD2|16|many
TGCGCCAGCAGCCGGGAGGGCTCAGGCTTCCCCTACGAGCAGTACTTC
CASSREGSGFPYEQYF
>TRBJ2-3|TRBV6-1|NA|16|many
TGTGCCAGCAGTCCCCTAGGAGGAGGAGGAACAGATACGCAGTATTTT
CASSPLGGGGTDTQYF
>TRBJ2-7|TRBV27|TRBD1|12|many
TGTGCCAGCAGGACAGGGGGCGACGAGCAGTACTTC
CASRTGGDEQYF
>TRBJ2-5|TRBV29-1|NA|12|many
TGCAGCGTTGAGAGGGGACAAGAGACCCAGTACTTC
CSVERGQETQYF
>TRBJ2-7|TRBV7-9|NA|15|many
TGTGCCAGCAATCACCGGGGGGAGGGGGTCAACGAGCAGTACTTC
CASNHRGEGVNEQYF
>TRBJ2-3|TRBV7-2|TRBD1|14|NA
TGTGCCAGCACCAGAGGGGGCGGCACAGATACGCAGTATTTT
CASTRGGGTDTQYF
>TRBJ2-5|TRBV20-1|NA|13|many
TGCAGTGCTAGAGATTCCTATATGGAGACCCAGTACTTC
CSARDSYMETQYF
>TRBJ2-1|TRBV9|TRBD2|16|many
TGTGCCAGCAGCGTAGTGGTTAGCGGGGCTTACAATGAGCAGTTCTTC
CASSVVVSGAYNEQFF
>TRBJ1-4|TRBV6-1|TRBD1|16|many
TGTGCCAGCAGTCCCGGGACAGACCCAACTAATGAAAAACTGTTTTTT
CASSPGTDPTNEKLFF
>TRBJ1-2|TRBV2|TRBD1|12|NA
TGTGCCAGCAGGGAGGGACAGACAGGCTACACCTTC
CASREGQTGYTF
>TRBJ1-3|TRBV12-3/TRBV12-4|NA|15|many
TGTGCCAGCAGGCCTACAGGGATCGCTGGAAACACCATATATTTT
CASRPTGIAGNTIYF
>TRBJ2-3|TRBV20-1|TRBD2|14|many
TGCAGTGCTAGAGATTCGGGAGGTACAGATACGCAGTATTTT
CSARDSGGTDTQYF